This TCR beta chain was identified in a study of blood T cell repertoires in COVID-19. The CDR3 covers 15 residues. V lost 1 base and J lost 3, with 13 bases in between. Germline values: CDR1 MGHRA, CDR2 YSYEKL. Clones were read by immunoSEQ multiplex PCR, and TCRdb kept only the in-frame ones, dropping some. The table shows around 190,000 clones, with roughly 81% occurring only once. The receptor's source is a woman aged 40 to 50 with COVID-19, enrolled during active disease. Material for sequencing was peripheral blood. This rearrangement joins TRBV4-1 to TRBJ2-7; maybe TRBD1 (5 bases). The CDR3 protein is CASSQGAWGFYEQYV. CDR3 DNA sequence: TGCGCCAGCAGCCAAGGGGCTTGGGGCTTCTACGAGCAGTACGTC.